This is a list of T cell receptor beta chains from one sample in a study of technical replicates of blood from several donors. Repertoires were generated with immunoSEQ multiplex PCR, while TCRdb's copy carries only in-frame clones and drops some. Counted here are around 80,000 clones, over 85% occurring once; the ten biggest clones make up more than 0.2%. Sequencing was performed on T cells isolated from PBMCs. These TCRs come from a human donor in good health. The CDR3 runs from the conserved cysteine through the conserved F or W. The D gene is left open where the match is weak. Not all rows give a size; the values are once, few, many and, for expanded clones, a class.

j_gene: TRBJ2-5; d_gene: TRBD2; len: 17; v_gene: TRBV28; abundance: NA; CDR3nt: TGTGCCAGCCGTTACTCGTTGCGGGGGAGGATGGAAGAGACCCAGTACTTC; CDR3aa: CASRYSLRGRMEETQYF
j_gene: TRBJ1-5; d_gene: TRBD1; len: 14; v_gene: TRBV6-1; abundance: NA; CDR3nt: TGTGCCAGCAGTGGGCGGGACAGGACCGAGCCCCAGCATTTT; CDR3aa: CASSGRDRTEPQHF
j_gene: TRBJ1-1; d_gene: NA; len: 15; v_gene: TRBV5-1; abundance: NA; CDR3nt: TGCGCCAGCACCCCGTCCGCACTTTACAACACTGAAGCTTTCTTT; CDR3aa: CASTPSALYNTEAFF
j_gene: TRBJ2-2; d_gene: TRBD2; len: 18; v_gene: TRBV5-6; abundance: NA; CDR3nt: TGTGCCAGCAGTGAGACATGGCGGGAGGGCCTATACACCGGGGAGCTGTTTTTT; CDR3aa: CASSETWREGLYTGELFF
j_gene: TRBJ2-3; d_gene: NA; len: 11; v_gene: TRBV7-9; abundance: NA; CDR3nt: TGTGCCGGGGAGGACACAGATACGCAGTATTTT; CDR3aa: CAGEDTDTQYF
j_gene: TRBJ1-1; d_gene: TRBD1; len: 13; v_gene: TRBV7-9; abundance: NA; CDR3nt: TGTGCCAGCAGCTTTTGGGACAGGGATGAAGCTTTCTTT; CDR3aa: CASSFWDRDEAFF
j_gene: TRBJ2-7; d_gene: NA; len: 14; v_gene: TRBV5-1; abundance: few; CDR3nt: TGCGCCAGCAGCTTGGAACAGAACTCCTACGAGCAGTACTTC; CDR3aa: CASSLEQNSYEQYF
j_gene: TRBJ2-5; d_gene: NA; len: 14; v_gene: TRBV11-2; abundance: NA; CDR3nt: TGTGCCAGCAGCCTCGGTGGTGGGGGGGAGACCCAGTACTTC; CDR3aa: CASSLGGGGETQYF
j_gene: TRBJ2-2; d_gene: NA; len: 14; v_gene: TRBV7-9; abundance: NA; CDR3nt: TGTGCCAGCAGAATCCCCCAGAGGACCGGGGAGCTGTTTTTT; CDR3aa: CASRIPQRTGELFF
j_gene: TRBJ2-1; d_gene: TRBD1; len: 16; v_gene: TRBV4-1; abundance: NA; CDR3nt: TGCGCCAGCAGCCTTCGATCCGGACAGGGCACCAATGAGCAGTTCTTC; CDR3aa: CASSLRSGQGTNEQFF
j_gene: TRBJ1-4; d_gene: TRBD1; len: 14; v_gene: TRBV28; abundance: NA; CDR3nt: TGTGCCAGCAGCCCGGGACAGATTAATGAAAAACTGTTTTTT; CDR3aa: CASSPGQINEKLFF
j_gene: TRBJ1-6; d_gene: TRBD1; len: 15; v_gene: TRBV11-3; abundance: NA; CDR3nt: TGTGCCAGCAGCTTAGGACAGGGGCTTAATTCACCCCTCCACTTT; CDR3aa: CASSLGQGLNSPLHF
j_gene: TRBJ2-7; d_gene: TRBD2; len: 15; v_gene: TRBV6-1; abundance: NA; CDR3nt: TGTGCCAGCAGCCTACTAGCGGGAGGGCCGCGGGAGCAGTACTTC; CDR3aa: CASSLLAGGPREQYF
j_gene: TRBJ1-1; d_gene: TRBD1; len: 12; v_gene: TRBV29-1; abundance: NA; CDR3nt: TGCAGCTCAGGGACAGGGACCACTGAAGCTTTCTTT; CDR3aa: CSSGTGTTEAFF
j_gene: TRBJ1-5; d_gene: NA; len: 16; v_gene: TRBV28; abundance: NA; CDR3nt: TGTGCCAGCAGTTTAGGGAGGGAGCTTAGCAATCAGCCCCAGCATTTT; CDR3aa: CASSLGRELSNQPQHF
j_gene: TRBJ1-6; d_gene: TRBD1; len: 17; v_gene: TRBV25-1; abundance: NA; CDR3nt: TGTGCCAGCAGTGACTACTGGACAGGGGGTCTTCATTCACCCCTCCACTTT; CDR3aa: CASSDYWTGGLHSPLHF
j_gene: TRBJ2-1; d_gene: TRBD1; len: 14; v_gene: TRBV30; abundance: NA; CDR3nt: TGTGCCTGGGGAGGACAGGGGCTTTTCAATGAGCAGTTCTTC; CDR3aa: CAWGGQGLFNEQFF
j_gene: TRBJ2-5; d_gene: NA; len: 14; v_gene: TRBV7-3; abundance: NA; CDR3nt: TGTGCCAGCAGCTCGGAAAGGAACAAGGCCGAGAGGCACTTC; CDR3aa: CASSSERNKAERHF
j_gene: TRBJ1-2; d_gene: TRBD1; len: 16; v_gene: TRBV6-5; abundance: once; CDR3nt: TGTGCCAGCAGTTCCGGGACAGGGTCGGGGTCGGATGGCTACACCTTC; CDR3aa: CASSSGTGSGSDGYTF
j_gene: TRBJ1-2; d_gene: NA; len: 14; v_gene: TRBV6-5; abundance: NA; CDR3nt: TGTGCCAGCAGTTTGGCCAGGGAAAACTATGGCTACACCTTC; CDR3aa: CASSLARENYGYTF
j_gene: TRBJ2-2; d_gene: NA; len: 13; v_gene: TRBV4-1; abundance: NA; CDR3nt: TGCGCCAGCAGCCAAGTCGGGGCCGGGGAGCTGTTTTTT; CDR3aa: CASSQVGAGELFF
j_gene: TRBJ2-7; d_gene: NA; len: 11; v_gene: TRBV30; abundance: NA; CDR3nt: TGTGCCTGGAGTCTCGCGGGGGAGCAGTACTTC; CDR3aa: CAWSLAGEQYF
j_gene: TRBJ2-3; d_gene: NA; len: 15; v_gene: TRBV15; abundance: NA; CDR3nt: TGTGCCACCAGCAGCCCTTTGTCTAGGAAAGATACGCAGTATTTT; CDR3aa: CATSSPLSRKDTQYF
j_gene: TRBJ1-1; d_gene: NA; len: 14; v_gene: TRBV29-1; abundance: NA; CDR3nt: TGCAGCGTTAGTTTTGGTTTAACTGACACTGAAGCTTTCTTT; CDR3aa: CSVSFGLTDTEAFF
j_gene: TRBJ1-5; d_gene: TRBD1; len: 15; v_gene: TRBV5-1; abundance: NA; CDR3nt: TGCGCCAGCAGCTTGGGAACAGGGGGCAGTCAGCCCCAGCATTTT; CDR3aa: CASSLGTGGSQPQHF
j_gene: TRBJ2-7; d_gene: TRBD1; len: 15; v_gene: TRBV14; abundance: once; CDR3nt: TGTGCCAGCAGCCCCCCTGGGACAGCAACCTACGAGCAGTACTTC; CDR3aa: CASSPPGTATYEQYF
j_gene: TRBJ1-3; d_gene: NA; len: 12; v_gene: TRBV11-2; abundance: NA; CDR3nt: TGTGCCAGCAGCTTATTAGCAGACACCATATATTTT; CDR3aa: CASSLLADTIYF
j_gene: TRBJ2-2; d_gene: NA; len: 14; v_gene: TRBV27; abundance: NA; CDR3nt: TGTGCCAGCAGTCTAGGACAGAACACCGGGGAGCTGTTTTTT; CDR3aa: CASSLGQNTGELFF
j_gene: TRBJ2-3; d_gene: NA; len: 12; v_gene: TRBV30; abundance: NA; CDR3nt: TGTGCCTGGAGCCCAAGCACAGATACGCAGTATTTT; CDR3aa: CAWSPSTDTQYF
j_gene: TRBJ1-2; d_gene: NA; len: 16; v_gene: TRBV4-1; abundance: NA; CDR3nt: TGCGCCAGCAGCCAAGATCGAACAGGGATGAGGTATGGCTACACCTTC; CDR3aa: CASSQDRTGMRYGYTF
j_gene: TRBJ1-1; d_gene: TRBD1; len: 16; v_gene: TRBV5-4; abundance: NA; CDR3nt: TGTGCCAGCAGCCCAATACCGGGACAGGAGAACGCTGAAGCTTTCTTT; CDR3aa: CASSPIPGQENAEAFF
j_gene: TRBJ1-2; d_gene: TRBD1; len: 17; v_gene: TRBV14; abundance: NA; CDR3nt: TGTGCCAGCAGCCAAGACCCGATGCCCGGGACAGCCTCAAAGGGGACCTTC; CDR3aa: CASSQDPMPGTASKGTF
j_gene: TRBJ2-3; d_gene: TRBD1; len: 13; v_gene: TRBV29-1; abundance: NA; CDR3nt: TGCAGCGGGACAGGCAGATACACAGATACGCAGTATTTT; CDR3aa: CSGTGRYTDTQYF
j_gene: TRBJ1-6; d_gene: TRBD1; len: 16; v_gene: TRBV5-1; abundance: NA; CDR3nt: TGCGCCAGCAGTCCAAACCGGGACAGGGGAGACTCACCCCTCCACTTT; CDR3aa: CASSPNRDRGDSPLHF
j_gene: TRBJ2-7; d_gene: TRBD2; len: 15; v_gene: TRBV6-1; abundance: NA; CDR3nt: TGTGCCAGCAGTTTACTAGCGGGTTGGACCTACGAGCAGTACTTC; CDR3aa: CASSLLAGWTYEQYF
j_gene: TRBJ2-1; d_gene: NA; len: 16; v_gene: TRBV5-8; abundance: NA; CDR3nt: TGTGCCAGCAGCTTGCTTGCAGGGAAGTCCTACAATGAGCAGTTCTTC; CDR3aa: CASSLLAGKSYNEQFF
j_gene: TRBJ1-3; d_gene: NA; len: 12; v_gene: TRBV7-9; abundance: NA; CDR3nt: TGTGCCAGCTCCGTCTCTGGAAACACCATATATTTT; CDR3aa: CASSVSGNTIYF
j_gene: TRBJ2-7; d_gene: TRBD1; len: 15; v_gene: TRBV4-2; abundance: NA; CDR3nt: TGTGCCAGCAGCCCCTTGGACAGGGACCACTACGAGCAGTACTTC; CDR3aa: CASSPLDRDHYEQYF
j_gene: TRBJ2-7; d_gene: TRBD2; len: 15; v_gene: TRBV5-1; abundance: once; CDR3nt: TGCGCCAGCAGCAAGTCTAGCGGGAGATCCTACGAGCAGTACTTC; CDR3aa: CASSKSSGRSYEQYF